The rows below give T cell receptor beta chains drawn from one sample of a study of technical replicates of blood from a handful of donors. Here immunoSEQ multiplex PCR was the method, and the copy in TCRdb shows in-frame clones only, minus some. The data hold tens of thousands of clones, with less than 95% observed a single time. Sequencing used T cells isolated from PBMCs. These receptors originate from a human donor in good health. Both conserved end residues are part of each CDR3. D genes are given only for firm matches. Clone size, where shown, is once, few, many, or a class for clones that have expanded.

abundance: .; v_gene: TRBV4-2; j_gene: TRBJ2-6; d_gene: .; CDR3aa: CASSQAGRLSGANVLTF; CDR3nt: TGTGCCAGCAGCCAAGCTGGGCGCCTCTCTGGGGCCAACGTCCTGACTTTC
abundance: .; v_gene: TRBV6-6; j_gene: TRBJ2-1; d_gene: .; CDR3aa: CASSFRVFNNEQFF; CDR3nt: TGTGCCAGCAGCTTCAGGGTTTTTAACAATGAGCAGTTCTTC
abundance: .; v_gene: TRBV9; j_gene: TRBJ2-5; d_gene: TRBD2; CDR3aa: CASSVRAGNQETQYF; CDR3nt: TGTGCCAGCAGCGTTCGAGCGGGGAACCAAGAGACCCAGTACTTC
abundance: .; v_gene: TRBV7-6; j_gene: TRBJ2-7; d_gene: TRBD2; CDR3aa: CASSPVGGTSGRTDEQYF; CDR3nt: TGTGCCAGCAGCCCAGTCGGGGGTACTAGCGGGAGAACGGACGAGCAGTACTTC
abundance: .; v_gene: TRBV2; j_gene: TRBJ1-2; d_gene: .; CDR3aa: CASSGLAQDYGYTF; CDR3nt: TGTGCCAGCAGTGGATTGGCACAGGATTATGGCTACACCTTC
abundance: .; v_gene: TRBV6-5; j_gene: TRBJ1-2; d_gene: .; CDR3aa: CASSLAGDLDGYTF; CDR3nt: TGTGCCAGCAGCCTCGCGGGGGATTTGGATGGCTACACCTTC
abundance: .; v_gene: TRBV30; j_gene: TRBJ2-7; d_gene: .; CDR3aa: CAWKGLPTGEQYF; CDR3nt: TGTGCCTGGAAGGGACTCCCGACGGGGGAGCAGTACTTC
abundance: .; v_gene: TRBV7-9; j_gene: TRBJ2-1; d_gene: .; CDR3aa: CASSLSYEQFF; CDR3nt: TGTGCCAGCAGCTTATCCTATGAGCAGTTCTTC
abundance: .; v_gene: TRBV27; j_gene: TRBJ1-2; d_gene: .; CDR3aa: CASSLNSGAGGYTF; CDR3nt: TGTGCCAGCAGTTTAAACAGCGGGGCAGGGGGCTACACCTTC
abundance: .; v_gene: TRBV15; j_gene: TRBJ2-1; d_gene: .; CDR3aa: CATSRGQGAPYNEQFF; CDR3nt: TGTGCCACCAGCAGAGGACAAGGGGCCCCCTACAATGAGCAGTTCTTC
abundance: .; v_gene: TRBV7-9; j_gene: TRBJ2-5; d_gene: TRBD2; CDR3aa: CASSPWTAGVEETQYF; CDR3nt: TGTGCCAGCAGCCCCTGGACGGCGGGGGTGGAAGAGACCCAGTACTTC
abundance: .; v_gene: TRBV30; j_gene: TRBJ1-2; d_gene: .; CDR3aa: CAWSRGDGYTF; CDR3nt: TGTGCCTGGAGCAGGGGAGATGGCTACACCTTC
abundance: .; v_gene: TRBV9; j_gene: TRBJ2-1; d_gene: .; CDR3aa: CASSVEPRVYEQFF; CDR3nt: TGTGCCAGCAGCGTAGAGCCCAGGGTATATGAGCAGTTCTTC
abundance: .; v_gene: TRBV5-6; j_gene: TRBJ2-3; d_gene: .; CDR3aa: CASSQGLTDTQYF; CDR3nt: TGTGCCAGCAGCCAGGGTCTAACGGATACGCAGTATTTT
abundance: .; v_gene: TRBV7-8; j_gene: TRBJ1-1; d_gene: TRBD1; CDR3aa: CASTEIGTGGKTEAFF; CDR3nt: TGTGCCAGCACCGAGATAGGGACAGGGGGCAAGACTGAAGCTTTCTTT
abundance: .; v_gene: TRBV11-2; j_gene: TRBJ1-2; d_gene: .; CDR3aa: CASSLEYSGAAYGYTF; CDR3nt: TGTGCCAGCAGCTTAGAGTATTCAGGGGCTGCCTATGGCTACACCTTC
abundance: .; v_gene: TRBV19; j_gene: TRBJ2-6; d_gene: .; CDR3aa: CASSISGAGANVLTF; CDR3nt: TGTGCCAGTAGTATATCAGGGGCTGGGGCCAACGTCCTGACTTTC
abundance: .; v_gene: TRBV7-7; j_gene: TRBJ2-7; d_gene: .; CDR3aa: CASSLAGSYEQYF; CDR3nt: TGTGCCAGCAGCTTGGCGGGCTCCTACGAGCAGTACTTC
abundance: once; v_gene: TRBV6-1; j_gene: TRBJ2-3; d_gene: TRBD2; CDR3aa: CASSDASGNTDTQYF; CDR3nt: TGTGCCAGCAGTGATGCTAGCGGGAATACAGATACGCAGTATTTT
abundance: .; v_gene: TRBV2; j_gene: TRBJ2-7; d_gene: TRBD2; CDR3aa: CASAGAGEQYF; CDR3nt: TGTGCCAGCGCGGGAGCCGGGGAGCAGTACTTC
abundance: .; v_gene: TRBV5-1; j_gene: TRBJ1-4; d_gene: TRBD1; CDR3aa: CASSLGRQGVGANEKLFF; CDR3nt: TGCGCCAGCAGCTTGGGGCGACAGGGGGTTGGGGCTAATGAAAAACTGTTTTTT
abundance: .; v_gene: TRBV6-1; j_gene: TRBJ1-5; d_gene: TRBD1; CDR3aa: CASSIGTGGIQPQHF; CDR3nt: TGTGCCAGCAGTATTGGGACAGGGGGCATTCAGCCCCAGCATTTT
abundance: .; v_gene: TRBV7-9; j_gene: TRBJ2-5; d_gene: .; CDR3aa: CASSLGAGWETQYF; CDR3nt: TGTGCCAGCAGCTTAGGTGCAGGGTGGGAGACCCAGTACTTC
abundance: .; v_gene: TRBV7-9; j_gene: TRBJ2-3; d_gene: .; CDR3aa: CASSLEASVDTQYF; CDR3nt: TGTGCCAGCAGCTTAGAAGCTAGCGTCGATACGCAGTATTTT
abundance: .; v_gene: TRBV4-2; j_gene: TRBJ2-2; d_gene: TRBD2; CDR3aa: CASSQVDGTSGRAGELFF; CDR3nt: TGTGCCAGCAGCCAAGTCGACGGGACTAGCGGGAGAGCCGGGGAGCTGTTTTTT
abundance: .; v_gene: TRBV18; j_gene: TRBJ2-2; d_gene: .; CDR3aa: CASSPTNGANTGELFF; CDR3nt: TGTGCCAGCTCACCAACCAACGGGGCGAACACCGGGGAGCTGTTTTTT